This TCR beta chain was identified during a study of T-cell memory formation after mild COVID-19. Broader study findings: Those CD4+ clones that contracted were mainly in CM and EM (CD8+ ones in EMRA).

Using constant-segment primers, 5'RACE produced TCR alpha and TCR beta cDNA libraries carrying sample barcodes and UMIs. One entry per CDR3 protein results from TCRdb running MiXCR on the 5' RACE reads. In the table there are roughly 190,000 distinct CDR3 sequences, 15% to 20% of which are singletons. Remarks on this clonotype: Its antigen is still unknown.

The TCR was taken from an adult woman who had mild COVID-19 (a few samples of this study predate the infection). Cell type and time point are not known. Input material: PBMCs or a T cell subset sorted from them (not recorded which).

The CDR3 is CSARTVTEAFF. As DNA, the CDR3 is TGCAGTGCTAGGACGGTGACAGAAGCTTTCTTT. V usage is TRBV20-1 and J usage is TRBJ1-1; D gene uncertain. The CDR3 has 11 amino acids. Looked up from germline, CDR1 is DFQATT and CDR2 is SNEGSKA (reference sequence). Trimming cost V 3 bases and J 8 bases, with 10 bases left between them.